Below are 24 T cell receptor beta chains sequenced from a single sample in a study of shared clonotypes between healthy human individuals (dated by TCRdb to 2018 to 2021). Libraries were constructed by the immunoSEQ multiplex PCR assay. Not all clones reach the TCRdb copy of this immuneACCESS table, which keeps in-frame sequences only. Checked studies attribute under half of the gap to unresolved V genes and leave the rest unexplained. This sample has 2,500,000 or so clones in its table, and 80% to 95% of those were observed once. Clones ranked in the top ten supply about 0.34% of the sample. Source material: naive CD4+ T cells from PBMCs. The cell subset or site label here, explained by the study, means: CD45RA+ positively selected. These receptors originate from a man aged 18 to 35 in good health. Some clones in this sample may be carry-over from other donors' samples.

This clone was seen only once. The rearrangement joins TRBV5-6 to TRBJ2-1; 11 positions match TRBD2. Germline assignment: CDR1 SGHDT and CDR2 YYEEEE. The J segment lost 7 bases and the V segment lost 5 bases, leaving 20 bases of the junction unmatched. The CDR3 is 19 residues long. The CDR3 coding sequence is TGTGCCAGCAGGTTACCGGGACTAGCGGCGTCAACATACTGGAATGAGCAGTTCTTC. Protein sequence: CASRLPGLAASTYWNEQFF. Full variable domain (missing parts from reference TRBV5-6 and TRBJ2-1): DAGVTQSPTHLIKTRGQQVTLRCSPKSGHDTVSWYQQALGQGPQFIFQYYEEEERQRGNFPDRFSGHQFPNYSSELNVNALLLGDSALYLCASRLPGLAASTYWNEQFFGPGTRLTVL.

The chain is built from TRBV11-2 and TRBJ2-7; possible D gene TRBD2, 5 bases. CDR1 is SGHAT and CDR2 is FQNNGV in the germline V gene. This CDR3 region has 12 residues. V was shortened by 1 base and J by 13 bases, with 14 bases between the two germline ends. CDR3 sequence: CASSLGKGSSYF. The CDR3 nucleotides are TGTGCCAGCAGCTTAGGTAAAGGGAGTAGTTACTTC.

The chain has TRBV7-2 and TRBJ1-4; weak D call: TRBD1 (5 bases). Trimming stripped 1 base from V and 7 bases from J, with 19 bases between. Germline-derived CDR1 and CDR2 are SGHTA and FQGNSA. This CDR3 contains 17 residues. The CDR3 loop reads CASSLGGAQARTEKLFF. The CDR3, as DNA: TGTGCCAGCAGCTTAGGAGGGGCCCAAGCCCGAACTGAAAAACTGTTTTTT.

This clone has just a few counts. The V gene is TRBV7-9, the J gene TRBJ1-2; D gene unclear. Per the germline V gene, CDR1 is SEHNR and CDR2 is FQNEAQ (reference sequence). The V gene lost 6 bases and the J gene lost 0 bases, with 17 bases spanning the gap. CDR3 length: 16 residues. CDR3 sequence (DNA): TGTGCCAGCAGTCCAGATAGAGGCACAGCTAACTATGGCTACACCTTC. Its translation is CASSPDRGTANYGYTF.

V usage is TRBV28 and J usage is TRBJ1-5; no clear D gene. The CDR3 length is 14 residues. Trimming left V 4 bases short and J 1 base short, with 8 bases between. CDR1 is MDHEN, CDR2 SYDVKM, per germline. Written as DNA, the CDR3 is TGTGCCAGCAGTTCCATGGTGAGCAATCAGCCCCAGCATTTT. Its translation: CASSSMVSNQPQHF.

The chain links TRBV19 to TRBJ2-1; D may be TRBD1 or TRBD2 (6 bases each). Germline CDR1 LNHDA, CDR2 SQIVND (reference sequence). The CDR3 consists of 15 residues. V lost 7 bases to trimming and J lost 7 bases, with 20 bases between them. The CDR3 region is CASMEWGAPGNEQFF. The CDR3 nucleotides read TGTGCCAGTATGGAGTGGGGGGCCCCAGGTAATGAGCAGTTCTTC.

The count of this clone is one. This chain joins TRBV2 and TRBJ1-1; D not resolved. The length of the CDR3 is 13 residues. Trimming removed 4 bases at V and 0 bases at J, with 6 bases between. Germline-derived CDR1 and CDR2 are SNHLY and FYNNEI. The CDR3 DNA reads TGTGCCAGCAGTGCCCTGTTGAACACTGAAGCTTTCTTT. The encoded protein is CASSALLNTEAFF.

The chain has TRBV4-2 and TRBJ2-1; TRBD2 matches 13 bases. CDR1 and CDR2 (germline): LGHNA, YNFKEQ. The CDR3 extends over 20 amino acids. The junction had 11 bases not matched to a gene; V was cut back by 3 bases and J by 0 bases. CDR3 in amino acids: CASSQQPGTSGVSSYNEQFF. CDR3 DNA sequence: TGTGCCAGCAGCCAGCAACCCGGGACTAGCGGGGTGAGCTCCTACAATGAGCAGTTCTTC.

The gene calls are TRBV28 and TRBJ2-7; 9 nucleotides align to TRBD1. Trimming took 7 bases from V and 7 from J; bases not matched to a gene: 14. The CDR3 loop spans 15 amino acids. CDR1 is MDHEN and CDR2 is SYDVKM in the germline V gene. This chain's CDR3 is CASTSPGQGSHEQYF. DNA of the CDR3: TGTGCCAGCACTAGCCCGGGACAGGGCTCTCATGAGCAGTACTTC.

The CDR3, as DNA: TGTGCCAGCAGTTACTCGGATCAGCCCCAGCATTTT. This translates into CASSYSDQPQHF. The V gene is TRBV6-5, the J gene TRBJ1-5; no firm D call. Germline V gene lookup returns CDR1 MNHEY and CDR2 SVGAGI. Trimming pared 0 bases from V and 5 bases from J, leaving 2 bases between. The CDR3 runs 12 residues.

Points on this clone: This CDR3 is also generated by other DNA sequences in the sample. The CDR3 DNA follows: TGTGCCAGCAGCTTTTCGTCCGGGGAGCTGTTTTTT. Amino acids: CASSFSSGELFF. The chain has TRBV7-9 and TRBJ2-2; D unclear. The germline V gene has CDR1 SEHNR and CDR2 FQNEAQ (reference sequence). Trimming pared 3 bases from V and 6 bases from J, leaving 5 bases between. The CDR3 loop spans 12 amino acids.

The chain combines TRBV27 with TRBJ2-7; D not resolved. Germline loops: CDR1 MNHEY, CDR2 SMNVEV (reference sequence). The CDR3 is made up of 15 amino acids. The germline V and J ends were trimmed by 6 bases and 0 bases, with 15 bases remaining between them. The CDR3 is CASSLVAGLSYEQYF. DNA of the CDR3: TGTGCCAGCAGCCTTGTCGCCGGGCTCTCCTACGAGCAGTACTTC.

In this sample, this clone turned up a few times. This sample also contains other DNA sequences that code for the same CDR3. The chain couples TRBV15 to TRBJ2-1; D is unresolved. Germline CDR1 LNHNV, CDR2 YYDKDF (reference sequence). V lost 0 bases and J 6 bases, leaving 6 bases between the germline ends. The CDR3 loop spans 13 amino acids. The CDR3 sequence: CATSRDLGNEQFF. Written as DNA, the CDR3 is TGTGCCACCAGCAGAGATCTTGGCAATGAGCAGTTCTTC. Full variable domain (missing parts from reference TRBV15 and TRBJ2-1): DAMVIQNPRYQVTQFGKPVTLSCSQTLNHNVMYWYQQKSSQAPKLLFHYYDKDFNNEADTPDNFQSRRPNTSFCFLDIRSPGLGDTAMYLCATSRDLGNEQFFGPGTRLTVL.

The chain employs TRBV6-1 and TRBJ1-5; no definite D call. Germline-derived CDR1 and CDR2 are MNHNS and SASEGT. The CDR3 loop spans 12 amino acids. The V end lost 8 bases, the J end lost 0 bases, and 5 bases lay between the germline ends. The CDR3 bases are TGTGCCAGCCGTCATAGCAATCAGCCCCAGCATTTT. Amino acid sequence: CASRHSNQPQHF.

A word on this clone: A junction end diverges from the germline sequence, so it may reflect a read error. This sequence joins TRBV7-9 and TRBJ2-7, with a weak D call TRBD2 (6 bases). The germline gives CDR1 SEHNR, CDR2 FQNEAQ (reference sequence). This CDR3 contains 11 residues. As DNA, the CDR3 is TGTGCCAGCAGCCGTGGAGGGGAGCGGTACTTC. This encodes CASSRGGERYF.

The rearrangement uses TRBV4-1 and TRBJ1-2, with D tentatively TRBD1 (5 bases). Deletions cut 1 base from V and 5 bases from J, with 20 bases between. The CDR3 covers 17 residues. Germline CDR1 MGHRA, CDR2 YSYEKL. CDR3 nucleotide sequence: TGCGCCAGCAGCCAAGGGACACAGTCAAATCCCATTTATGGCTACACCTTC. This codes for CASSQGTQSNPIYGYTF.

As DNA, the CDR3 is TGCGCCAGCAGCCCCGAGACTAGCGGGAGAGGCGGGGAGCTGTTTTTT. Translated: CASSPETSGRGGELFF. The V call is TRBV4-1, the J call TRBJ2-2, with 12 bases fitting TRBD2. V dropped 4 bases and J dropped 7; count of bases not matched to a gene: 7. The germline gives CDR1 MGHRA, CDR2 YSYEKL. The CDR3 is 16 residues long.

This clone was observed a single time. The chain combines TRBV6-5 with TRBJ1-2; D unresolved. CDR1 is MNHEY and CDR2 is SVGAGI in the germline V gene. The CDR3 has 16 residues. V gave up 0 bases and J gave up 6 bases, with 17 bases separating them. CDR3 bases: TGTGCCAGCAGTTACTCAGAGAAACTAGTTGCCGATGGCTACACCTTC. This sequence encodes CASSYSEKLVADGYTF.

This clone has a single count. The genes are TRBV5-1 and TRBJ1-2; 8 bases align to TRBD1. Germline V gives CDR1 SGHRS, CDR2 YFSETQ. Trimming at V came to 0 bases and at J to 7 bases, leaving 2 bases not matched to a gene. CDR3 size: 13 residues. CDR3 amino acids: CASSLGTGIGYTF. The CDR3 bases are TGCGCCAGCAGCTTGGGGACAGGGATTGGCTACACCTTC. The entire variable domain, with the rest obtained from reference TRBV5-1 and TRBJ1-2, is as follows: KAGVTQTPRYLIKTRGQQVTLSCSPISGHRSVSWYQQTPGQGLQFLFEYFSETQRNKGNFPGRFSGRQFSNSRSEMNVSTLELGDSALYLCASSLGTGIGYTFGSGTRLTVV.

The chain recombines TRBV10-1 with TRBJ2-5, with D perhaps matching TRBD2 (6 bases). This CDR3 comprises 14 residues. From germline, CDR1 is WNHNN and CDR2 SYGVQD (reference sequence). Trimming took off 2 bases at V and 2 bases at J, with 9 bases between the two ends. The CDR3 bases are TGCGCCAGCAGTGAGCCGGGGGTTCAAGAGACCCAGTACTTC. Its translation is CASSEPGVQETQYF.

This chain links TRBV7-2 with TRBJ1-5, with D maybe TRBD1 (5 bases). This CDR3 is 17 amino acids long. The germline V gene has CDR1 SGHTA and CDR2 FQGNSA. The V gene lost 0 bases and the J gene lost 0 bases, with 12 bases spanning the gap. DNA for the CDR3: TGTGCCAGCAGCTTAGCCCAGGGTCCCTATAGCAATCAGCCCCAGCATTTT. As protein: CASSLAQGPYSNQPQHF. Complete variable domain (other parts from reference TRBV7-2 and TRBJ1-5): GAGVSQSPSNKVTEKGKDVELRCDPISGHTALYWYRQSLGQGLEFLIYFQGNSAPDKSGLPSDRFSAERTGGSVSTLTIQRTQQEDSAVYLCASSLAQGPYSNQPQHFGDGTRLSIL.

The chain is built from TRBV28 and TRBJ2-1, with D tentatively TRBD2 (5 bases). There are 16 residues in the CDR3. Germline V gene lookup returns CDR1 MDHEN and CDR2 SYDVKM. Trimming cost V 2 bases and J 0 bases, with 11 bases left between them. CDR3 loop: CASSLGRALSYNEQFF. The CDR3 coding sequence is TGTGCCAGCAGTTTAGGGCGGGCCCTCTCCTACAATGAGCAGTTCTTC.

CDR3 coding DNA: TGTGCCAGCAACAATCCCCGGACAGGGGGGAATGAGCAGTTCTTC. Amino acids: CASNNPRTGGNEQFF. The chain joins TRBV6-6 to TRBJ2-1; 10 nucleotides match TRBD1. Losses at the gene ends were 7 bases for V and 7 bases for J; bases not matched to a gene: 10. CDR1 MNHNY and CDR2 SVGAGI come from the germline V gene (reference sequence). This CDR3 has 15 residues.

The chain couples TRBV5-4 to TRBJ1-1, with 7 bases matching TRBD1. V was clipped by 5 bases and J by 0 bases; unmatched bases: 16. The germline V gene encodes CDR1 SGHNT and CDR2 YYREEE (reference sequence). The CDR3 loop spans 18 amino acids. The CDR3 is CASRPAGGRGYMNTEAFF. CDR3 DNA sequence: TGTGCCAGCAGACCGGCCGGGGGCAGGGGGTACATGAACACTGAAGCTTTCTTT.